The T cell receptor beta chain described here comes from a study of blood T cell repertoires in COVID-19. Here immunoSEQ multiplex PCR was the method, and the copy in TCRdb shows in-frame clones only, minus some. The sample includes about 240,000 clones, 70% to 90% of them seen just once. The CDR3 is 14 amino acids. V lost 1 base and J lost 0, with 4 bases in between. Germline V gives CDR1 SGHAT, CDR2 FQNNGV. This rearrangement joins TRBV11-2 to TRBJ1-3; D remains ambiguous. Sequencing was done on a sample of peripheral blood. This clonotype originated in a woman between 65 and 79 years old with active or convalescent COVID-19. In DNA, the CDR3 is TGTGCCAGCAGCTTAGGCAGCTCTGGAAACACCATATATTTT. Amino acid sequence: CASSLGSSGNTIYF. The entire variable domain, with the rest obtained from reference TRBV11-2 and TRBJ1-3, is as follows: EAGVAQSPRYKIIEKRQSVAFWCNPISGHATLYWYQQILGQGPKLLIQFQNNGVVDDSQLPKDRFSAERLKGVDSTLKIQPAKLEDSAVYLCASSLGSSGNTIYFGEGSWLTVV.